A single sample gave rise to the 22 T cell receptor beta chains below, sequenced in a study of blood T cells in healthy people across ages. Combining a sample-barcoded 5' primer with a J-beta primer mix, a second PCR ran for about 7 to 11 cycles. TCRdb passed the 5' RACE reads through MiXCR, listing each CDR3 protein once. The table has some 370,000 distinct CDR3 sequences, roughly half seen once. Specimen: blood. These TCRs come from a man between 60 and 75 years old in good health.

This clonotype has just one count. The genes are TRBV27 and TRBJ2-5; possibly TRBD2 for D (6 bases). V was trimmed by 6 bases and J by 9 bases, leaving 20 bases between them. The V gene's germline CDR1 is MNHEY and CDR2 SMNVEV (reference sequence). This CDR3 has 14 amino acids. CDR3 protein: CASSRGGNLEAQYF. The CDR3 bases are TGTGCCAGCAGCCGAGGCGGGAACTTGGAGGCCCAGTACTTC.

This clonotype was observed once. This sequence joins TRBV29-1 and TRBJ1-2, with D perhaps TRBD1 (5 bases). The CDR3 is made up of 13 amino acids. Trimming cost V 8 bases and J 4 bases, with 17 bases left between them. CDR1 is SQVTM and CDR2 is ANQGSEA in the germline V gene. The CDR3 DNA is TGCAGCACCATTGGGGGGAGCGGCTATGGCTACACCTTC. Its protein product is CSTIGGSGYGYTF.

This clonotype was picked up a small number of times. This chain uses TRBV4-2 with TRBJ2-1; 9 bases fit TRBD2. The germline V gene has CDR1 LGHNA and CDR2 YNFKEQ. V was pared by 4 bases and J by 6 bases, with 4 bases of the junction left unmatched. The length of the CDR3 is 14 residues. As DNA, the CDR3 is TGTGCCAGCAGCCCTAGCGGGACAGCCAATGAGCAGTTCTTC. It codes for CASSPSGTANEQFF.

The J gene is TRBJ2-7, the V gene TRBV11-2, with D maybe TRBD2 (5 bases). The CDR3 length is 12 residues. Trimming took 2 bases from V and 7 from J, leaving 9 bases between them. Germline CDR1 SGHAT, CDR2 FQNNGV. CDR3 DNA sequence: TGTGCCAGCAGCTTACCCGGGGTTGAGCAGTACTTC. Translation gives CASSLPGVEQYF.

The V gene is TRBV6-6, the J gene TRBJ2-1; D is unclear. CDR3 length equals 13 residues. The germline V gene encodes CDR1 MNHNY and CDR2 SVGAGI (reference sequence). Trimming pared 6 bases from V and 7 bases from J, leaving 13 bases between. For the CDR3, the DNA is TGTGCCAGCAGCCCCCGATTCGGGAATGAGCAGTTCTTC. It translates to CASSPRFGNEQFF.

This clonotype came up a few times. This chain uses TRBV7-2 with TRBJ1-2, with a tentative D call TRBD1 (5 bases). Germline lookup yields CDR1 SGHTA and CDR2 FQGNSA. The germline V and J ends were trimmed by 5 bases and 4 bases, with 17 bases remaining between them. The CDR3 contains 15 residues. In nucleotides, the CDR3 is TGTGCCAGCAGCGAGGGGCAGGTGCGGGGCTATGGCTACACCTTC. Translated, it gives CASSEGQVRGYGYTF.

CDR3 in amino acids: CASSPAGRESIQYF. As DNA, the CDR3 is TGTGCCAGCTCACCAGCAGGGCGGGAGAGCATTCAGTACTTC. This chain joins TRBV18 and TRBJ2-4, with 7 bases lining up with TRBD2. The CDR3 spans 14 residues. The trim removed 2 bases at V and 9 bases at J, leaving 7 bases unmatched. Germline V gene lookup returns CDR1 KGHSH and CDR2 LQKENI.

The gene calls are TRBV20-1 and TRBJ2-3; D perhaps matches TRBD1 (6 bases). The CDR3 extends over 15 amino acids. V lost 3 bases and J 5 bases, leaving 18 bases between the germline ends. CDR1 DFQATT and CDR2 SNEGSKA come from the germline V gene (reference sequence). CDR3 region: CSARDFRGSLDTQYF. CDR3 sequence (DNA): TGCAGTGCTAGGGATTTTAGGGGGAGCTTAGATACGCAGTATTTT.

This chain uses TRBV2 with TRBJ2-7; the match to TRBD2 covers 10 bases. V gave up 3 bases and J gave up 2 bases; unmatched junction bases: 4. The length of the CDR3 is 15 residues. The V gene's germline CDR1 is SNHLY and CDR2 FYNNEI. This CDR3 reads CASSEAGLATYEQYF. As DNA, the CDR3 is TGTGCCAGCAGTGAGGCGGGACTAGCGACCTACGAGCAGTACTTC.

The sample holds a few counts of this clonotype. The rearrangement uses TRBV10-3 and TRBJ2-7; D assignment may be TRBD1 or TRBD2 (5 bases each). V was cut by 11 bases and J by 4 bases, with 24 bases left in between. Germline CDR1 reads ENHRY; CDR2 reads SYGVKD. The CDR3 sequence is 15 residues long. DNA for the CDR3: TGTGCCGCAAGGGACCCTCGAGCTTCCCCGTACGAGCAGTACTTC. Residues: CAARDPRASPYEQYF.

This clonotype was seen only a few times. The V and J genes are TRBV4-2 and TRBJ1-2; no definite D call. Germline CDR1 is LGHNA and CDR2 is YNFKEQ. V was clipped by 0 bases and J by 6 bases, with 11 bases between them. This CDR3 has 14 residues. The CDR3 protein is CASSQDQEFNGYTF. The CDR3 DNA reads TGTGCCAGCAGCCAAGATCAGGAATTCAATGGCTACACCTTC.

This clonotype was recorded once. The chain carries TRBV12-3 or TRBV12-4 and TRBJ2-5; tentative D call: TRBD2 (6 bases). CDR3 length: 14 residues. Trimming stripped 8 bases from V and 1 base from J, with 14 bases between. The CDR3 nucleotides read TGTGCCAGCGGGCGGGGTGGGATCCAAGAGACCCAGTACTTC. Translated, it gives CASGRGGIQETQYF.

V and J are TRBV7-2 and TRBJ2-1; 8 nucleotides line up with TRBD2. The CDR3 covers 14 residues. J was trimmed by 9 bases and V by 5 bases; bases with no gene match: 9. Germline V gene sequence: CDR1 SGHTA, CDR2 FQGNSA. In nucleotides, the CDR3 is TGTGCCAGCAGCCCGTCGGGGGGGGCGGCTGAGCAGTTCTTC. This codes for CASSPSGGAAEQFF.

The V and J genes are TRBV20-1 and TRBJ2-3, with D possibly matching TRBD1 (6 bases). The CDR3 extends over 15 amino acids. CDR1 DFQATT and CDR2 SNEGSKA come from the germline V gene (reference sequence). Trimming shortened V by 3 bases and J by 1 base, and 14 bases separated the two germline ends. The CDR3 DNA sequence: TGCAGTGCTAGCTTGCTACAGGGACGCACAGATACGCAGTATTTT. This gives the protein CSASLLQGRTDTQYF.

The chain has TRBV7-2 and TRBJ2-1; 9 bases map to TRBD2. Trimming removed 3 bases from V and 1 base from J; junction bases left unmatched: 7. The CDR3 is made up of 17 amino acids. Germline V lookup: CDR1 SGHTA, CDR2 FQGNSA. The CDR3, as DNA: TGTGCCAGCAGCTTTTGGGGGACTAGCAGTTCCTACAATGAGCAGTTCTTC. Amino acids: CASSFWGTSSSYNEQFF.

The chain has TRBV20-1 and TRBJ2-1, with D unresolved. From germline, CDR1 is DFQATT and CDR2 SNEGSKA (reference sequence). The CDR3 runs 13 residues. V shed 5 bases and J shed 3 bases, with 11 bases lying between them. The CDR3 DNA reads TGCAGTGCTCCCCGACAAGTCTACAATGAGCAGTTCTTC. Translating it yields CSAPRQVYNEQFF.

Regarding this clonotype: Germline is not matched at one junction end, which may reflect a read error. Here the CDR3 DNA reads TGCGCCAGCAGCTTGGGCAGGGGCACAGAGACGCAGTATTTT. It is translated as CASSLGRGTETQYF. The chain recombines TRBV5-1 with TRBJ2-3, with a possible D match to TRBD1 (6 bases). The CDR3 runs to 14 residues. Germline CDR1 is SGHRS and CDR2 is YFSETQ.

Only one count was recorded for this clonotype. The chain combines TRBV12-3 or TRBV12-4 with TRBJ2-7; 8 positions agree with TRBD2. The CDR3 runs 15 residues. The V segment lost 8 bases and the J segment 0 bases; nucleotides outside the gene matches: 9. The CDR3 here is CASGDIAGSSYEQYF. The CDR3 nucleotides are TGTGCCAGCGGGGACATAGCGGGGTCCTCCTACGAGCAGTACTTC.

The V and J genes are TRBV20-1 and TRBJ1-1; 10 nucleotides line up with TRBD1. Germline values: CDR1 DFQATT, CDR2 SNEGSKA (reference sequence). Trimming at V came to 5 bases and at J to 5 bases, leaving 8 bases not matched to a gene. CDR3 length: 14 amino acids. This chain's CDR3 is CSARTGGWGTEAFF. The CDR3 bases are TGCAGTGCTCGGACAGGGGGTTGGGGAACTGAAGCTTTCTTT.

This clonotype was seen only a few times. CDR3 in amino acids: CSVAPGTGHEQYF. In DNA form, the CDR3 reads TGCAGCGTTGCCCCCGGGACTGGCCACGAGCAGTACTTC. V usage is TRBV29-1 and J usage is TRBJ2-5; D may be TRBD2 (6 bases). Matching the DNA end better, TRBJ2-7 makes the J call doubtful. Per germline, CDR1 SQVTM and CDR2 ANQGSEA. There are 13 residues in the CDR3.

The chain joins TRBV7-2 to TRBJ1-6; 7 bases are shared with TRBD1. The CDR3 consists of 16 residues. Germline-derived CDR1 and CDR2 are SGHTA and FQGNSA. V lost 6 bases, J lost 0 bases, and 5 bases stayed unmatched. This chain's CDR3 is CASSSRQGSYNSPLHF. The DNA for the CDR3 is TGTGCCAGCAGTTCAAGACAGGGCTCCTATAATTCACCCCTCCACTTT. Complete variable domain (other parts from reference TRBV7-2 and TRBJ1-6): GAGVSQSPSNKVTEKGKDVELRCDPISGHTALYWYRQSLGQGLEFLIYFQGNSAPDKSGLPSDRFSAERTGGSVSTLTIQRTQQEDSAVYLCASSSRQGSYNSPLHFGNGTRLTVT.

The V gene is TRBV28, the J gene TRBJ2-7, with D possibly matching TRBD2 (6 bases). The CDR3 consists of 13 residues. Trimming removed 4 bases at V and 10 bases at J, with 17 bases between. The germline V gene has CDR1 MDHEN and CDR2 SYDVKM. The CDR3 loop is CASSSEGLSGQYF. CDR3 DNA sequence: TGTGCCAGCAGTTCGGAGGGACTTTCGGGCCAGTACTTC.